This T cell receptor beta chain was found in a study of T cell responses to AZD1222 COVID-19 vaccine. Study in general: Second-dose schedules of about 4 or about 12 weeks were combined.

In germline, CDR1 is SEHNR, CDR2 FQNEAQ (reference sequence). The CDR3 is 12 amino acids. Trimming took 1 base from V and 5 from J, leaving 5 bases between them. Some clones are missing from TCRdb's copy, which holds only in-frame ones; the method was immunoSEQ multiplex PCR. The table records about 190,000 clones, approximately 91% of them present only once. Findings and caveats of the study: Donor demographics were predominantly white British with a female majority; clonal diversity may be underestimated. Repertoire sampling happened only post peak T cell response.

Comments on this clone: Its target is not known.

Sample: peripheral blood, taken on day 0 of AZD1222 vaccination. This chain links TRBV7-9 with TRBJ1-2; D ambiguous. The clonotype was recovered from an adult in good health. The CDR3 reads CASSLVEYGYTF. In DNA form, the CDR3 reads TGTGCCAGCAGCTTAGTAGAGTATGGCTACACCTTC.